Each of the 24 T cell receptor beta chains below was sequenced from the same sample in a study of shared clonotypes between healthy human individuals. The method was immunoSEQ multiplex PCR; TCRdb's version includes in-frame clones alone and lacks a portion of them. Among 700,000 or so clones listed, roughly 70% were seen once. The sequenced material came from memory CD4+ T cells sorted from blood. Noted subset: CD45RA-negative fraction. The receptor set was obtained from a woman younger than 45 in good health.

A single count supports this clone. This chain joins TRBV5-6 and TRBJ1-1; TRBD1 is a possible D gene (6 bases). This CDR3 has 12 amino acids. Germline V gene sequence: CDR1 SGHDT, CDR2 YYEEEE. Trimming pared 5 bases from V and 11 bases from J, leaving 16 bases between. In DNA form, the CDR3 reads TGTGCCAGCAGTCAGACAGGTTTAAGGGCTTTCTTT. This encodes CASSQTGLRAFF.

The genes are TRBV5-1 and TRBJ2-1; no firm D call. The germline V gene has CDR1 SGHRS and CDR2 YFSETQ. The V gene lost 4 bases and the J gene lost 2 bases, with 13 bases spanning the gap. The CDR3 runs to 15 residues. CDR3 coding DNA: TGCGCCAGCAGCCCCGATAGTGGGGCCTACAATGAGCAGTTCTTC. Its translation is CASSPDSGAYNEQFF.

This rearrangement joins TRBV7-3 to TRBJ1-1; 10 nucleotides agree with TRBD1. J was trimmed by 14 bases and V by 4 bases; bases with no gene match: 10. The CDR3 has 13 residues. Germline CDR1 and CDR2: SGHTA and FQGTGA. The CDR3 DNA follows: TGTGCCAGCAGCTCCGACAGGGGGCGGAGGCCCTTCTTT. Protein: CASSSDRGRRPFF. Full variable domain (outside the CDR3, taken from reference TRBV7-3 and TRBJ1-1): GAGVSQTPSNKVTEKGKYVELRCDPISGHTALYWYRQSLGQGPEFLIYFQGTGAADDSGLPNDRFFAVRPEGSVSTLKIQRTERGDSAVYLCASSSDRGRRPFFGQGTRLTVV.

To note about this clone: Other nucleotide sequences in the sample specify the same CDR3. The chain uses TRBV5-1 and TRBJ2-3; D tentatively fits TRBD1 or TRBD2 (5 bases each). With 0 bases removed from V and 5 bases from J, the gap between germline ends came to 13 bases. The CDR3 has 15 amino acids. The germline CDR1 and CDR2 sequences are SGHRS and YFSETQ. Here the CDR3 reads CASSLARGRGDTQYF. CDR3 bases: TGCGCCAGCAGCTTGGCTCGGGGCCGGGGAGATACGCAGTATTTT.

The rearrangement uses TRBV28 and TRBJ1-5, with 8 positions matching TRBD1. CDR3 size: 16 residues. V gave up 5 bases and J gave up 1 base; unmatched junction bases: 7. In germline, CDR1 is MDHEN, CDR2 SYDVKM. The CDR3 nucleotides are TGTGCCAGCAGTATAAAAGGACAGGGAAGCAATCAGCCCCAGCATTTT. It specifies CASSIKGQGSNQPQHF.

This chain joins TRBV5-4 and TRBJ2-1, with 9 bases aligning to TRBD2. J lost 8 bases, V lost 3 bases, and 9 bases had no gene match. The CDR3 contains 15 residues. Germline V lookup: CDR1 SGHNT, CDR2 YYREEE (reference sequence). In nucleotides, the CDR3 is TGTGCCAGCAGCTCCCTAAGCGGGAGGCGAGATGAGCAGTTCTTC. Its protein is CASSSLSGRRDEQFF.

In its sample, this clone was seen once. The chain couples TRBV6-4 to TRBJ2-6; D might be TRBD1 or TRBD2, each matching 5 bases. This CDR3 spans 16 amino acids. Trimming cost V 8 bases and J 0 bases, with 14 bases left between them. CDR1 is MRHNA and CDR2 is SNTAGT in the germline V gene. CDR3 residues: CASSGTEPSGANVLTF. The CDR3 nucleotides are TGTGCCAGCTCCGGGACGGAGCCCTCTGGGGCCAACGTCCTGACTTTC.

The table lists this clone with a few counts. The chain joins TRBV5-1 to TRBJ2-1; 7 bases are shared with TRBD2. This CDR3 comprises 12 residues. With V trimmed by 2 bases and J by 8 bases, 1 base remained unmatched. Germline CDR1 is SGHRS and CDR2 is YFSETQ. The CDR3 DNA is TGCGCCAGCAGCTTACTAGCGTATGAGCAGTTCTTC. Amino acids: CASSLLAYEQFF.

As for this clone: The same CDR3 arises from other DNA sequences in this sample as well. This rearrangement joins TRBV27 to TRBJ2-7, with D maybe TRBD1 (6 bases). Trimming took off 3 bases at V and 2 bases at J, with 11 bases between the two ends. Germline values: CDR1 MNHEY, CDR2 SMNVEV (reference sequence). The CDR3 has 14 amino acids. CDR3 loop: CASSFSQGPYEQYF. Here the CDR3 DNA reads TGTGCCAGCAGTTTCTCACAGGGTCCCTACGAGCAGTACTTC.

This clone has a single count. The J gene is TRBJ1-1, the V gene TRBV11-2; possibly TRBD1 for D (5 bases). The CDR3 totals 17 residues. The germline V gene has CDR1 SGHAT and CDR2 FQNNGV. The germline V and J ends were trimmed by 7 bases and 1 base, with 22 bases remaining between them. The CDR3 nucleotides are TGTGCCAGCACCTCTTCGGGGCGTGGCCAACCGAACACTGAAGCTTTCTTT. Protein: CASTSSGRGQPNTEAFF.

This clone has just one count. The chain joins TRBV7-8 to TRBJ2-1, with D maybe TRBD2 (6 bases). V was pared by 1 base and J by 2 bases, with 12 bases between. The CDR3 is 16 residues long. CDR1 and CDR2 from the germline V gene are SGHVS and FQNEAQ. In DNA form, the CDR3 reads TGTGCCAGCAGCTTAGAGGCGACTAGTACCTACAATGAGCAGTTCTTC. It translates to CASSLEATSTYNEQFF.

J is TRBJ2-3 and V is TRBV9; TRBD2 aligns across 8 bases. J gave up 0 bases and V 0 bases, and 6 bases lay outside the gene matches. Germline assignment: CDR1 SGDLS and CDR2 YYNGEE. The CDR3 extends over 17 amino acids. CDR3 nucleotide sequence: TGTGCCAGCAGCGTAGGTCTTGGCGGGAGGAGCACAGATACGCAGTATTTT. Its translation: CASSVGLGGRSTDTQYF.

The chain employs TRBV11-2 and TRBJ1-3, with D hard to call. V was clipped by 5 bases and J by 0 bases, with 11 bases between them. Per the germline V gene, CDR1 is SGHAT and CDR2 is FQNNGV. The CDR3 extends over 15 amino acids. This chain's CDR3 is CASSVRTYSGNTIYF. DNA for the CDR3: TGTGCCAGCAGCGTAAGGACCTACTCTGGAAACACCATATATTTT.

This clone appeared many times. The same CDR3 can be traced to other DNA sequences in this sample. The chain uses TRBV27 and TRBJ1-1; 7 bases match TRBD1. The CDR3 sequence is 15 residues long. J gave up 5 bases and V 4 bases, and 10 bases lay outside the gene matches. Germline-derived CDR1 and CDR2 are MNHEY and SMNVEV (reference sequence). CDR3 amino acids: CASSSLTGRGTEAFF. CDR3 sequence (DNA): TGTGCCAGCAGTTCATTGACAGGGAGGGGAACTGAAGCTTTCTTT.

The CDR3 reads CASSLKGRYYGYTF. The CDR3 DNA sequence: TGTGCCAGCAGCCTGAAAGGACGGTACTATGGCTACACCTTC. The chain is built from TRBV5-8 and TRBJ1-2; D is unresolved. The CDR3 is 14 residues long. Looked up from germline, CDR1 is SGHTS and CDR2 is YDEGEE. Trimming left V 4 bases short and J 3 bases short, with 13 bases between.

In this sample, this clone turned up many times. The sample contains more than one DNA sequence encoding this CDR3. The V call is TRBV28, the J call TRBJ1-2, with TRBD1 identical over 9 bases. The germline CDR1 and CDR2 sequences are MDHEN and SYDVKM. J gave up 4 bases and V 6 bases, and 9 bases lay outside the gene matches. The CDR3 covers 15 residues. CDR3 DNA: TGTGCCAGCAGAACTACAGGGGGCGAGGGCTATGGCTACACCTTC. This encodes CASRTTGGEGYGYTF.

This clone was counted a few times. CDR3 nucleotide sequence: TGTGCCAGCAGCTTAGACGGGACAGGGGGTGCAGATACGCAGTATTTT. This translates into CASSLDGTGGADTQYF. The J gene is TRBJ2-3, the V gene TRBV7-6; TRBD1 agrees at 11 bases. With 1 base clipped from V and 4 bases from J, the junction kept 4 bases outside the gene matches. The CDR3 has 16 residues. Germline lookup yields CDR1 SGHVS and CDR2 FNYEAQ. Complete variable domain (other parts from reference TRBV7-6 and TRBJ2-3): GAGVSQSPRYKVTKRGQDVALRCDPISGHVSLYWYRQALGQGPEFLTYFNYEAQQDKSGLPNDRFSAERPEGSISTLTIQRTEQRDSAMYRCASSLDGTGGADTQYFGPGTRLTVL.

This clone occurred once. V usage is TRBV18 and J usage is TRBJ1-6; D uncertain. V was pared by 0 bases and J by 8 bases, with 11 bases between. CDR3 size: 15 residues. Germline lookup yields CDR1 KGHSH and CDR2 LQKENI. CDR3 loop: CASSPPGRVDSPLHF. CDR3 sequence (DNA): TGTGCCAGCTCACCACCGGGGAGGGTTGATTCACCCCTCCACTTT.

The chain has TRBV29-1 and TRBJ1-1; D is possibly TRBD1 (6 bases). Trimming removed 4 bases from V and 8 bases from J, with 14 bases in between. This CDR3 comprises 12 residues. Germline CDR1 is SQVTM and CDR2 is ANQGSEA. The CDR3 sequence is CSVGTGTPEAFF. In nucleotides, the CDR3 is TGCAGCGTTGGAACCGGGACACCCGAAGCTTTCTTT.

The rearrangement links TRBV7-9 to TRBJ2-3, with D unclear. Germline loops: CDR1 SEHNR, CDR2 FQNEAQ (reference sequence). This CDR3 has 12 amino acids. Trimming took 1 base from V and 6 from J, leaving 5 bases between them. Written as DNA, the CDR3 is TGTGCCAGCAGCTTAGAAGGCGATACGCAGTATTTT. Translated: CASSLEGDTQYF.

The count of this clone is one. The chain links TRBV28 to TRBJ1-4, with D possibly TRBD1 on 6 matching bases. Germline loops: CDR1 MDHEN, CDR2 SYDVKM. The CDR3 is made up of 13 amino acids. Trimming took off 7 bases at V and 8 bases at J, with 14 bases between the two ends. The DNA of the CDR3 is TGTGCCAGCAACGGGGGCGCTCGGGAAAAACTGTTTTTT. Translating gives CASNGGAREKLFF. The complete variable domain, with remaining parts taken from reference TRBV28 and TRBJ1-4, reads DVKVTQSSRYLVKRTGEKVFLECVQDMDHENMFWYRQDPGLGLRLIYFSYDVKMKEKGDIPEGYSVSREKKERFSLILESASTNQTSMYLCASNGGAREKLFFGSGTQLSVL.

This clone turned up a few times. The J gene is TRBJ1-5, the V gene TRBV27, with D possibly matching TRBD1 (5 bases). V dropped 5 bases and J dropped 2 bases, with 16 bases sitting between them. The CDR3 consists of 16 residues. CDR1 MNHEY and CDR2 SMNVEV come from the germline V gene (reference sequence). The CDR3 region is CASSPGHSGGNQPQHF. DNA for the CDR3: TGTGCCAGCAGTCCCGGACACTCGGGGGGCAATCAGCCCCAGCATTTT.

The chain recombines TRBV14 with TRBJ1-1; D gene uncertain. CDR1 and CDR2 (germline): SGHDN, FVKESK. V was pared by 3 bases and J by 0 bases, with 5 bases between. The CDR3 contains 13 residues. CDR3 nucleotide sequence: TGTGCCAGCAGCCAGGAAATGAACACTGAAGCTTTCTTT. Translated, it gives CASSQEMNTEAFF.

The V call is TRBV6-5, the J call TRBJ1-4; TRBD1 agrees at 7 bases. V lost 2 bases, J lost 7 bases, and 10 bases stayed unmatched. CDR3 length: 16 residues. Germline CDR1 reads MNHEY; CDR2 reads SVGAGI. The CDR3 bases are TGTGCCAGCAGTTACCTAAAGGGGGCGGCGGGTGAAAAACTGTTTTTT. Translated: CASSYLKGAAGEKLFF.